Listed below are T cell receptor beta chains from one sample, sequenced in a study of PD-L1 blockade in urothelial cancer. The protocol was immunoSEQ multiplex PCR, while the TCRdb copy is restricted to in-frame clones and leaves out a portion. Among fewer than 75,000 clones listed, about nine tenths were seen once. Here the sequenced sample was PBMCs, taken around atezolizumab (anti-PD-L1) treatment. All receptors come from a man in his sixties or seventies with urothelial cancer. Both conserved end residues are part of each CDR3. D genes are given only for firm matches. Clone size is not always given. Where it is, it says once, few, many or a class for expanded clones.

-	TRBV28	TRBJ1-1	-	CASMSGGNTEAFF	TGTGCCAGCATGTCTGGGGGCAACACTGAAGCTTTCTTT
-	TRBV6-5	TRBJ2-3	-	CASRGGGTDTQYF	TGTGCCAGCAGGGGTGGAGGGACAGATACGCAGTATTTT
-	TRBV19	TRBJ1-4	-	CASSIGGIQGEKLFF	TGTGCCAGTAGTATAGGAGGGATTCAAGGTGAAAAACTGTTTTTT
TRBD2	TRBV7-9	TRBJ2-3	-	CASSFVRLAGGDTQYF	TGTGCCAGCAGCTTCGTCCGCCTAGCGGGAGGGGATACGCAGTATTTT
TRBD2	TRBV10-3	TRBJ2-1	once	CAISAGTSGWNEQFF	TGTGCCATCAGTGCTGGGACTAGCGGGTGGAATGAGCAGTTCTTC
TRBD1	TRBV2	TRBJ1-5	-	CASSARTGNNQPQHF	TGTGCCAGCAGTGCTCGGACAGGGAACAATCAGCCCCAGCATTTT
-	TRBV10-3	TRBJ1-1	-	CAISGGTDTEAFF	TGTGCCATCAGTGGGGGCACGGACACTGAAGCTTTCTTT
TRBD1	TRBV2	TRBJ2-7	-	CASSTGQGVSYEQYF	TGTGCCAGCTCGACCGGACAGGGGGTTTCCTACGAGCAGTACTTC
-	TRBV6-6	TRBJ1-5	once	CASSYGQIHQPQHF	TGTGCCAGCAGTTACGGGCAAATACATCAGCCCCAGCATTTT
TRBD2	TRBV29-1	TRBJ2-2	-	CSVSTSGFTGELFF	TGCAGCGTTTCGACTAGCGGGTTCACCGGGGAGCTGTTTTTT
-	TRBV6-6	TRBJ2-1	once	CASSYSSVRPHEQFF	TGTGCCAGCAGTTACTCGTCGGTCAGGCCCCATGAGCAGTTCTTC
TRBD2	TRBV27	TRBJ2-7	-	CASSLSFGAGGREQYF	TGTGCCAGCAGTTTATCGTTCGGAGCGGGAGGGCGTGAGCAGTACTTC
TRBD1	TRBV7-2	TRBJ2-5	-	CASSFQGALETQYF	TGTGCCAGCAGCTTCCAGGGGGCGCTTGAGACCCAGTACTTC
TRBD1	TRBV28	TRBJ1-2	-	CASSGGQRNYGYTF	TGTGCCAGCAGTGGGGGACAGCGAAACTATGGCTACACCTTC
TRBD1	TRBV7-3	TRBJ1-2	few	CASSLIGTGYGYTF	TGTGCCAGCAGCTTAATCGGGACAGGGTATGGCTACACCTTC
TRBD2	TRBV28	TRBJ2-1	-	CASSLGGEAYNEQFF	TGTGCCAGCAGTTTGGGGGGGGAGGCCTACAATGAGCAGTTCTTC
-	TRBV19	TRBJ1-3	-	CASSIDQISGNTIYF	TGTGCCAGTAGTATAGATCAGATCTCTGGAAACACCATATATTTT
TRBD1	TRBV5-4	TRBJ2-7	-	CASSGGTGVYEQYF	TGTGCCAGCAGCGGGGGGACAGGAGTATACGAGCAGTACTTC
-	TRBV7-9	TRBJ2-3	-	CASSLVARLLTDTQYF	TGTGCCAGCAGCTTAGTGGCCAGACTACTCACAGATACGCAGTATTTT
-	TRBV7-8	TRBJ2-3	-	CASSLQMLTGTDTQYF	TGTGCCAGCAGCTTACAGATGCTGACAGGCACAGATACGCAGTATTTT
TRBD2	TRBV4-2	TRBJ2-5	-	CASSQAVRAGTSGETQYF	TGTGCCAGCAGCCAAGCGGTCAGGGCCGGGACTAGCGGGGAGACCCAGTACTTC
-	TRBV9	TRBJ2-2	-	CASSVWPRLNTGELFF	TGTGCCAGCAGCGTGTGGCCCAGGCTAAACACCGGGGAGCTGTTTTTT
-	TRBV5-6	TRBJ1-2	-	CASSFRTDVNYGYTF	TGTGCCAGCAGCTTTAGGACAGATGTAAACTATGGCTACACCTTC
-	TRBV7-2	TRBJ2-6	-	CASSSLRSRSGANVLTF	TGTGCCAGCAGCTCCCTGAGATCTCGCTCTGGGGCCAACGTCCTGACTTTC
TRBD2	TRBV9	TRBJ2-3	-	CASSSPGLAGGLIPTDTQYF	TGTGCCAGCAGCTCCCCGGGACTAGCGGGAGGATTAATCCCCACAGATACGCAGTATTTT
TRBD2	TRBV25-1	TRBJ2-1	once	CASIGLADPYNEQFF	TGTGCCAGCATTGGGCTAGCGGATCCCTACAATGAGCAGTTCTTC
-	TRBV11-2	TRBJ2-3	-	CASSLNPSRDTQYF	TGTGCCAGCAGCTTAAACCCTAGCAGAGATACGCAGTATTTT
-	TRBV30	TRBJ2-3	once	CAWTGGRSTDTQYF	TGTGCCTGGACTGGCGGGCGTAGCACAGATACGCAGTATTTT
TRBD1	TRBV28	TRBJ1-4	-	CATGGRGSGEKLFF	TGTGCCACAGGGGGCCGGGGGTCTGGTGAAAAACTGTTTTTT
TRBD1	TRBV14	TRBJ1-1	-	CASSRRTGANTEAFF	TGTGCCAGCAGCCGCAGGACAGGGGCGAACACTGAAGCTTTCTTT
TRBD2	TRBV19	TRBJ2-2	-	CASSKSGGTGELFF	TGTGCCAGTAGTAAATCGGGAGGGACCGGGGAGCTGTTTTTT